This T cell receptor (beta chain) is from a study of blood T cell repertoires in COVID-19. Self-reported history from a screening survey and questionnaire set each donor's cohort. TCRdb's copy holds only in-frame clones and misses some; the assay was immunoSEQ multiplex PCR. This repertoire shows 200,000 or so clones, about 79% found once; its top ten account for about 1.3%. The V gene end was trimmed by 0 bases and the J gene end by 4 bases; junction bases not matched to a gene: 2. Germline CDR1 SGHRS, CDR2 YFSETQ. The CDR3 is 14 residues long. This TCR came from a woman aged 40 to 55 with acute COVID-19. The sequenced sample consisted of PBMCs or T cells enriched from blood (not recorded which). The chain is built from TRBV5-1 and TRBJ1-1; 8 bases agree with TRBD1. The CDR3 nucleotides read TGCGCCAGCAGCTTGGGACAGGGGAGCACTGAAGCTTTCTTT. Residues: CASSLGQGSTEAFF.